The 24 T cell receptor beta chains reported below all come from one sample, sequenced in a study of early T cells in non-severe SARS-CoV-2 infection. TCRdb re-derived calls from the 5' RACE reads in MiXCR, one entry per CDR3 protein. The sample consists of about 60,000 distinct CDR3 sequences, around 9% of them appearing once. Sample: whole blood. The receptors were gathered from an adult who was a healthcare worker with PCR-confirmed SARS-CoV-2 infection or an uninfected control (not recorded which).

This clonotype turned up a few times. This CDR3 is CASSHGQDDGYTF. The CDR3 coding sequence is TGTGCCAGCAGCCACGGACAGGATGATGGCTACACCTTC. This chain links TRBV6-6 with TRBJ1-2, with 7 bases fitting TRBD1. Per the germline V gene, CDR1 is MNHNY and CDR2 is SVGAGI (reference sequence). J lost 6 bases, V lost 6 bases, and 7 bases had no gene match. The CDR3 length is 13 residues.

The rearrangement links TRBV6-1 to TRBJ2-5, with D unresolved. V was trimmed by 0 bases and J by 4 bases, leaving 6 bases between them. This CDR3 is 13 amino acids long. Germline V CDR1 and CDR2: MNHNS, SASEGT. CDR3 in DNA: TGTGCCAGCAGTGAAGCGCCCGGAGAGACCCAGTACTTC. Translated: CASSEAPGETQYF.

This clonotype was recorded many times. The CDR3 is CAISESQGRAPGANVLTF. The DNA for the CDR3 is TGTGCCATCAGTGAGTCCCAGGGAAGGGCCCCTGGGGCCAACGTCCTGACTTTC. The chain carries TRBV10-3 and TRBJ2-6, with D perhaps matching TRBD1 (5 bases). With 0 bases removed from V and 2 bases from J, the gap between germline ends came to 14 bases. CDR1 ENHRY and CDR2 SYGVKD come from the germline V gene. This CDR3 region has 18 residues.

There are many counts of this clonotype. The gene calls are TRBV5-1 and TRBJ2-2, with D tentatively TRBD2 (5 bases). Germline CDR1 is SGHRS and CDR2 is YFSETQ. V was trimmed by 2 bases and J by 3 bases, leaving 11 bases between them. The CDR3 has 15 amino acids. In nucleotides, the CDR3 is TGCGCCAGCAGCTTCTCCTCCGGGGACACCGGGGAGCTGTTTTTT. This translates into CASSFSSGDTGELFF. The whole variable domain, filled in from reference TRBV5-1 and TRBJ2-2, reads KAGVTQTPRYLIKTRGQQVTLSCSPISGHRSVSWYQQTPGQGLQFLFEYFSETQRNKGNFPGRFSGRQFSNSRSEMNVSTLELGDSALYLCASSFSSGDTGELFFGEGSRLTVL.

J is TRBJ2-5 and V is TRBV20-1, with 9 bases matching TRBD2. CDR1 and CDR2 (germline): DFQATT, SNEGSKA (reference sequence). Germline trimming cut 3 bases from V and 2 bases from J; bases unmatched to any gene: 10. The CDR3 contains 16 residues. The CDR3 is CSASALLAGKQETQYF. CDR3 bases: TGCAGTGCTAGTGCCCTGCTAGCGGGGAAACAAGAGACCCAGTACTTC.

At least ten counts were recorded for this clonotype. The gene calls are TRBV18 and TRBJ2-1; possible D gene TRBD2, 6 bases. Germline CDR1 reads KGHSH; CDR2 reads LQKENI. This CDR3 region has 15 residues. Trimming cost V 1 base and J 3 bases, with 10 bases left between them. The CDR3 region is CASSPQGSGYNEQFF. The CDR3 DNA reads as TGTGCCAGCTCACCACAGGGTAGCGGCTACAATGAGCAGTTCTTC.

This sequence joins TRBV29-1 and TRBJ2-2, with D unclear. The ends were cut back, 7 bases at V and 4 bases at J, with 4 bases in the middle. CDR3 size: 10 residues. The V gene's germline CDR1 is SQVTM and CDR2 ANQGSEA. In DNA form, the CDR3 reads TGCAGCGCACTCACCGGGGAGCTGTTTTTT. Encoded protein: CSALTGELFF.

Details on this clonotype: One junction end disagrees with the germline gene, perhaps due to a read error. V and J are TRBV12-3 or TRBV12-4 and TRBJ2-5, with D possibly called TRBD1 or TRBD2 (5 bases each). This CDR3 is built from 13 residues. DNA for the CDR3: TGTGTCAGCAGCCCGGGACGGGAAATCTCCCAGTACTTC. Translating gives CVSSPGREISQYF.

This clonotype has ten or more counts. V gene TRBV2 combines with J gene TRBJ2-1, with D possibly matching TRBD2 (6 bases). The germline V gene has CDR1 SNHLY and CDR2 FYNNEI. Trimming removed 3 bases at V and 3 bases at J, with 12 bases between. CDR3 length: 15 residues. The DNA of the CDR3 is TGTGCCAGCAGTGAGATCCGCGGGAACTACAATGAGCAGTTCTTC. Translated: CASSEIRGNYNEQFF.

CDR3 sequence: CATSSTGGYGYTF. In DNA form, the CDR3 reads TGTGCCACCAGCAGTACTGGGGGCTATGGCTACACCTTC. This chain links TRBV15 with TRBJ1-2; tentatively, D is TRBD1 (5 bases). CDR3 length: 13 residues. V lost 3 bases to trimming and J lost 4 bases, with 9 bases between them. Germline CDR1 LNHNV, CDR2 YYDKDF (reference sequence).

The gene calls are TRBV6-5 and TRBJ2-7, with D possibly being TRBD2 (6 bases). In germline, CDR1 is MNHEY, CDR2 SVGAGI. This CDR3 has 13 amino acids. V dropped 10 bases and J dropped 0 bases, with 13 bases sitting between them. CDR3 loop: CATGEPNSYEQYF. The CDR3 DNA sequence: TGTGCCACGGGGGAGCCAAACTCCTACGAGCAGTACTTC.

This clonotype was observed many times. The V and J genes are TRBV28 and TRBJ2-7; no definite D call. The CDR3 runs to 13 residues. Trimming left V 6 bases short and J 6 bases short, with 15 bases between. Germline V gene lookup returns CDR1 MDHEN and CDR2 SYDVKM. This chain's CDR3 is CASSRRPWPEQYF. Here the CDR3 DNA reads TGTGCCAGCAGCCGCCGGCCTTGGCCCGAGCAGTACTTC.

This chain connects TRBV7-9 to TRBJ2-5; 9 nucleotides align to TRBD2. The CDR3 contains 15 residues. Germline V lookup: CDR1 SEHNR, CDR2 FQNEAQ (reference sequence). Trimming removed 2 bases from V and 1 base from J; junction bases left unmatched: 2. In DNA, the CDR3 is TGTGCCAGCAGCTTACTACTAGCGGGCCAAGAGACCCAGTACTTC. As protein: CASSLLLAGQETQYF.

This chain links TRBV28 with TRBJ2-3; 12 bases are shared with TRBD2. This CDR3 is built from 14 residues. The ends lost 4 bases at V and 4 bases at J; junction bases unmatched: 0. Looked up from germline, CDR1 is MDHEN and CDR2 is SYDVKM. CDR3 sequence (DNA): TGTGCCAGCAGTTCTAGCGGGAGGGCAGATACGCAGTATTTT. Translated: CASSSSGRADTQYF.

This chain links TRBV20-1 with TRBJ2-3; D gene uncertain. V lost 3 bases and J lost 0, with 7 bases in between. The CDR3 has 13 residues. CDR1 is DFQATT and CDR2 is SNEGSKA in the germline V gene (reference sequence). CDR3 sequence: CSARLVSTDTQYF. The CDR3 DNA reads as TGCAGTGCTAGGCTAGTGAGCACAGATACGCAGTATTTT.

This clonotype was observed a few times. As DNA, the CDR3 is TGTGCCAGCAGAGTACAGGTGAACACTGAAGCTTTCTTT. This sequence encodes CASRVQVNTEAFF. The V and J genes are TRBV6-2 or TRBV6-3 and TRBJ1-1; D may be TRBD1 (5 bases). Trimming took 6 bases from V and 0 from J, leaving 8 bases between them. The CDR3 is 13 residues long. Germline assignment: CDR1 MNHEY and CDR2 SVGEGT.

In its sample, this clonotype was seen many times. The chain couples TRBV7-9 to TRBJ2-2; tentative D call: TRBD1 (7 bases). Germline V gene lookup returns CDR1 SEHNR and CDR2 FQNEAQ (reference sequence). This CDR3 is built from 16 residues. The germline V and J ends were trimmed by 2 bases and 2 bases, with 12 bases remaining between them. The CDR3 reads CASSLRGTDNTGELFF. The CDR3 DNA sequence: TGTGCCAGCAGCTTACGGGGGACAGATAACACCGGGGAGCTGTTTTTT.

The sample holds a few counts of this clonotype. The rearrangement links TRBV25-1 to TRBJ1-3; TRBD1 is a possible D gene (5 bases). In germline, CDR1 is MGHDK, CDR2 SYGVNS. CDR3 length: 16 residues. V lost 2 bases and J lost 0, with 11 bases in between. The DNA of the CDR3 is TGTGCCAGCAGTGAAACACAGGCGAACTCTGGAAACACCATATATTTT. This codes for CASSETQANSGNTIYF. The complete variable domain, with remaining parts taken from reference TRBV25-1 and TRBJ1-3, reads EADIYQTPRYLVIGTGKKITLECSQTMGHDKMYWYQQDPGMELHLIHYSYGVNSTEKGDLSSESTVSRIRTEHFPLTLESARPSHTSQYLCASSETQANSGNTIYFGEGSWLTVV.

The table lists this clonotype with many counts. The CDR3 here is CSAYPSGQAYEQYF. CDR3 bases: TGCAGTGCTTATCCTTCGGGACAGGCTTACGAGCAGTACTTC. This chain uses TRBV20-1 with TRBJ2-7; 8 positions agree with TRBD1. This CDR3 has 14 amino acids. After removal of 5 bases from V and 4 bases from J, the junction contained 10 bases not matched to a gene. The germline V gene has CDR1 DFQATT and CDR2 SNEGSKA (reference sequence).

There are many counts of this clonotype. V usage is TRBV28 and J usage is TRBJ2-4, with D perhaps TRBD1 or TRBD2 (5 bases each). The length of the CDR3 is 13 residues. The V gene lost 8 bases and the J gene lost 6 bases, with 14 bases spanning the gap. Germline V lookup: CDR1 MDHEN, CDR2 SYDVKM. CDR3 loop: CASVPRGRNIQYF. The DNA for the CDR3 is TGTGCCAGCGTCCCTCGGGGCAGAAACATTCAGTACTTC.

The chain carries TRBV19 and TRBJ2-1, with 7 positions matching TRBD1. The CDR3 sequence is 15 residues long. Looked up from germline, CDR1 is LNHDA and CDR2 is SQIVND (reference sequence). After removal of 4 bases from V and 4 bases from J, the junction contained 7 bases not matched to a gene. CDR3 residues: CASSTPGQPYNEQFF. The CDR3 region has the DNA TGTGCCAGTAGTACCCCGGGACAGCCTTACAATGAGCAGTTCTTC.

This clonotype was recorded a few times. This chain joins TRBV20-1 and TRBJ2-5; 11 positions agree with TRBD2. Germline CDR1 reads DFQATT; CDR2 reads SNEGSKA (reference sequence). This CDR3 comprises 15 residues. V was clipped by 3 bases and J by 5 bases; unmatched bases: 8. The CDR3 DNA reads as TGCAGTGCTAGTCTGACTAGCGGGATTGCGGAGACCCAGTACTTC. Translated: CSASLTSGIAETQYF.

This clonotype was counted only a few times. This chain connects TRBV6-5 to TRBJ2-5, with a tentative D call TRBD2 (6 bases). Trimming removed 7 bases from V and 9 bases from J, with 18 bases in between. The V gene's germline CDR1 is MNHEY and CDR2 SVGAGI. The CDR3 is made up of 13 amino acids. The CDR3: CASTSGPAGSQYF. The CDR3 DNA reads as TGTGCCAGCACTTCGGGACCGGCGGGGTCCCAGTACTTC.

This clonotype was observed at least ten times. For the CDR3, the DNA is TGCAGCGTTGGAGGCCCCCGCGTAGCGGCTAGCTCCTACAATGAGCAGTTCTTC. This translates into CSVGGPRVAASSYNEQFF. This chain links TRBV29-1 with TRBJ2-1; the D gene is possibly TRBD2 (6 bases). The CDR3 is 18 residues long. From germline, CDR1 is SQVTM and CDR2 ANQGSEA. Trimming removed 4 bases at V and 0 bases at J, with 22 bases between.